The clone carrying this TCR beta chain was seen a handful of times. After removal of 2 bases from V and 6 bases from J, the junction contained 10 bases not matched to a gene. CDR1 ENHRY and CDR2 SYGVKD come from the germline V gene. The CDR3 spans 17 residues. The sample comes from a study of T cells in Graves' hyperthyroidism and ophthalmopathy. Amplification of TCR beta CDR3 regions used RNA as the template. RT-PCR in the first round (using the HTBI primer set) targeted the TCR CDR3. TCRdb re-analysed the multiplex PCR reads in MiXCR, keeping a single row per CDR3 protein. This table holds approximately 870,000 distinct CDR3 sequences, approximately 40% found once.

The genes are TRBV10-3 and TRBJ2-2; 9 bases match TRBD1. The sequence came from a man aged 18-30 years with Graves' hyperthyroidism. The sequenced sample consisted of blood. The CDR3 loop reads CAISEPHRTGEAGELFF. The CDR3 bases are TGTGCCATCAGTGAGCCCCACAGGACAGGGGAGGCCGGGGAGCTGTTTTTT.